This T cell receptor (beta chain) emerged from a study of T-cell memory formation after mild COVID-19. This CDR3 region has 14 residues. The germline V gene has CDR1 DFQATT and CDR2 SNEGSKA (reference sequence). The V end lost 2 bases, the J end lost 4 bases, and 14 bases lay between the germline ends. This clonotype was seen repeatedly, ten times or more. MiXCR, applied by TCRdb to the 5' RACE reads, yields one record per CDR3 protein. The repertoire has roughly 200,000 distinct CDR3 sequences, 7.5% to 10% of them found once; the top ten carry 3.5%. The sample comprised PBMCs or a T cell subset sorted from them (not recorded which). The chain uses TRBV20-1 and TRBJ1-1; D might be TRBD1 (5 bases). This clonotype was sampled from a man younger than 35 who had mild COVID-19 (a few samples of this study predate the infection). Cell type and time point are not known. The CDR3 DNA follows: TGCAGTGCTAGACGTGTCGGGGGGACCACTGAAGCTTTCTTT. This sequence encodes CSARRVGGTTEAFF.